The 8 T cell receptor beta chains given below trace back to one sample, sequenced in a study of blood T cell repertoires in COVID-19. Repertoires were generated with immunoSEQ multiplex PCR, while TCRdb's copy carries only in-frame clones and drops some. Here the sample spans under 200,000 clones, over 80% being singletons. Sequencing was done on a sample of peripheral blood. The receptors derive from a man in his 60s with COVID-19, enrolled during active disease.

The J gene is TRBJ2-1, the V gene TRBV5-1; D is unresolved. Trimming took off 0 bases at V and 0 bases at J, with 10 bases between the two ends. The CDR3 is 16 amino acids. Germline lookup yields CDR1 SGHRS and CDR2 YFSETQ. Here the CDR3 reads CASSLGSGSSYNEQFF. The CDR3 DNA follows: TGCGCCAGCAGCTTGGGATCAGGTAGCTCCTACAATGAGCAGTTCTTC. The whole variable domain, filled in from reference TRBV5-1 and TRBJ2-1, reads KAGVTQTPRYLIKTRGQQVTLSCSPISGHRSVSWYQQTPGQGLQFLFEYFSETQRNKGNFPGRFSGRQFSNSRSEMNVSTLELGDSALYLCASSLGSGSSYNEQFFGPGTRLTVL.

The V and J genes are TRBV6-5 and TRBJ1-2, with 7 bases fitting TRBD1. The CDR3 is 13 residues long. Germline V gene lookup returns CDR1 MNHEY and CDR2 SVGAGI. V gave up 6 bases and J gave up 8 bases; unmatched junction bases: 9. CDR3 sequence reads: CASSSQGRGGYTF. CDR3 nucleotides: TGTGCCAGCAGCTCACAGGGGAGAGGGGGCTACACCTTC.

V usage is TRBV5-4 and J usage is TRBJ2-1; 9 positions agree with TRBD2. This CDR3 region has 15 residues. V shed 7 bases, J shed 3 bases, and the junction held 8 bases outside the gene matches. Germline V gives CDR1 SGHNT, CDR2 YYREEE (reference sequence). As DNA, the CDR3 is TGTGCCAGCGTCCGCGGGAGGGCCAACTACAATGAGCAGTTCTTC. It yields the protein CASVRGRANYNEQFF.

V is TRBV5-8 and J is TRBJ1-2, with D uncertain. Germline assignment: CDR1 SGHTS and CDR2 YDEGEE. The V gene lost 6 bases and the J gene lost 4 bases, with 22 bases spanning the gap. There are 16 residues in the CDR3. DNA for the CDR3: TGTGCCAGCAACGTACCGGGAACCGTTAACAGCTATGGCTACACCTTC. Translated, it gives CASNVPGTVNSYGYTF. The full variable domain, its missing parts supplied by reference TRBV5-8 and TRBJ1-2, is EAGVTQSPTHLIKTRGQQATLRCSPISGHTSVYWYQQALGLGLQFLLWYDEGEERNRGNFPPRFSGRQFPNYSSELNVNALELEDSALYLCASNVPGTVNSYGYTFGSGTRLTVV.

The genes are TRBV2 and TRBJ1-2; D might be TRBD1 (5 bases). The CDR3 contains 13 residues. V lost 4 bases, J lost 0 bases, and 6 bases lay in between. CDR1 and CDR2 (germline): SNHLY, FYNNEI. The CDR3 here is CASSGTTNYGYTF. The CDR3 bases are TGTGCCAGCAGTGGGACAACTAACTATGGCTACACCTTC.

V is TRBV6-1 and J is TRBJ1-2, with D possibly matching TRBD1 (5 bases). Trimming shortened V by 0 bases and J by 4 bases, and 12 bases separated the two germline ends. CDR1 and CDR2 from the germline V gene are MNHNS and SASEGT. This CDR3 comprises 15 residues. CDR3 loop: CASSEASGNRYGYTF. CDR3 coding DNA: TGTGCCAGCAGTGAAGCCTCAGGGAATCGCTATGGCTACACCTTC.

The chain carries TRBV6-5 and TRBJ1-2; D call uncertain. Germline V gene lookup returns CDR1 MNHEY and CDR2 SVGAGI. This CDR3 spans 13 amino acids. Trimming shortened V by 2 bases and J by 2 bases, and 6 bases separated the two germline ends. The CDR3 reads CASSYGGNYGYTF. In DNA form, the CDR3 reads TGTGCCAGCAGTTACGGAGGAAACTATGGCTACACCTTC.

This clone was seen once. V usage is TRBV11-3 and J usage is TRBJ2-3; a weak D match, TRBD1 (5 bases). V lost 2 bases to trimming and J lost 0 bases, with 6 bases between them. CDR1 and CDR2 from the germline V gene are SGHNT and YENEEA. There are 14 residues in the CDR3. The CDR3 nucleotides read TGTGCCAGCAGCTTACAGGGTAGCACAGATACGCAGTATTTT. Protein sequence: CASSLQGSTDTQYF.